Shown below are 26 T cell receptor beta chains from a single sample sequenced in a study of T cell responses to AZD1222 COVID-19 vaccine. Sequenced by immunoSEQ multiplex PCR; TCRdb stores in-frame clones only, minus some. The table lists more than 95,000 clones, 75% to 90% of them singletons. The material sequenced was peripheral blood, taken 28 days after the second AZD1222 dose. The receptors here all came from an adult who received the AZD1222 COVID-19 vaccine.

J is TRBJ1-1 and V is TRBV5-6; 7 bases are a match to TRBD1. Germline lookup yields CDR1 SGHDT and CDR2 YYEEEE. This CDR3 is built from 18 residues. Germline trimming cut 1 base from V and 3 bases from J; bases unmatched to any gene: 15. The CDR3 sequence: CASSLRVSTGSWYTEAFF. In nucleotides, the CDR3 is TGTGCCAGCAGCTTGCGCGTGTCGACAGGGAGTTGGTACACTGAAGCTTTCTTT.

The CDR3 nucleotides are TGTGCCAGCTCATTCGGACAGGGGGGCGTGAATGAAGCTTTCTTT. Translating it yields CASSFGQGGVNEAFF. The chain couples TRBV11-2 to TRBJ1-1, with TRBD1 matching over 10 bases. The CDR3 is made up of 15 amino acids. V trimming: 8 bases; J trimming: 7 bases; junction bases outside the gene matches: 13. Germline lookup yields CDR1 SGHAT and CDR2 FQNNGV. The whole variable domain, remainder taken from reference TRBV11-2 and TRBJ1-1, is EAGVAQSPRYKIIEKRQSVAFWCNPISGHATLYWYQQILGQGPKLLIQFQNNGVVDDSQLPKDRFSAERLKGVDSTLKIQPAKLEDSAVYLCASSFGQGGVNEAFFGQGTRLTVV.

This chain joins TRBV5-6 and TRBJ1-2; TRBD1 agrees at 7 bases. The CDR3 spans 14 residues. Trimming at V came to 2 bases and at J to 6 bases, leaving 7 bases not matched to a gene. The germline CDR1 and CDR2 sequences are SGHDT and YYEEEE. The CDR3 DNA reads TGTGCCAGCAGCTTCCGAGGGGGCGTAAATGGCTACACCTTC. It is translated as CASSFRGGVNGYTF.

Here the CDR3 reads CASSQGPSRTGGFGYTF. CDR3 in DNA: TGTGCCAGCAGCCAAGGACCAAGCCGGACAGGGGGTTTTGGCTACACCTTC. The chain combines TRBV3-1 (or the pseudogene TRBV3-2) with TRBJ1-2; 10 bases match TRBD1. The V gene's germline CDR1 is LGHDT and CDR2 YNNKEL (reference sequence). The CDR3 loop spans 17 amino acids. The V gene end was trimmed by 1 base and the J gene end by 7 bases; junction bases not matched to a gene: 12.

There are many counts of this clone. This chain links TRBV9 with TRBJ2-1; the match to TRBD2 covers 12 bases. CDR3 size: 17 residues. Trimming took 4 bases from V and 6 from J; bases not matched to a gene: 11. The germline gives CDR1 SGDLS, CDR2 YYNGEE. CDR3 nucleotide sequence: TGTGCCAGCAGCCCCAGGACTAGCGGGGTAGAGTCCAATGAGCAGTTCTTC. Protein product: CASSPRTSGVESNEQFF. The full variable domain, with the rest looked up from reference TRBV9 and TRBJ2-1, is DSGVTQTPKHLITATGQRVTLRCSPRSGDLSVYWYQQSLDQGLQFLIQYYNGEERAKGNILERFSAQQFPDLHSELNLSSLELGDSALYFCASSPRTSGVESNEQFFGPGTRLTVL.

The rearrangement joins TRBV2 to TRBJ2-2, with D maybe TRBD1 (6 bases). In germline, CDR1 is SNHLY, CDR2 FYNNEI. V was cut by 6 bases and J by 1 base, with 9 bases left in between. This CDR3 is built from 14 residues. The DNA of the CDR3 is TGTGCCAGCAGGAGGGGACAGAACACCGGGGAGCTGTTTTTT. Amino acids: CASRRGQNTGELFF.

V is TRBV5-1 and J is TRBJ1-1; D is ambiguous. Trimming cost V 3 bases and J 1 base, with 7 bases left between them. Germline assignment: CDR1 SGHRS and CDR2 YFSETQ. This CDR3 region has 13 residues. The CDR3 sequence is CASSSDPNTEAFF. CDR3 bases: TGCGCCAGCAGCTCCGACCCGAACACTGAAGCTTTCTTT.

The chain employs TRBV24-1 and TRBJ2-3; D gene uncertain. The germline gives CDR1 KGHDR, CDR2 SFDVKD. Trimming cost V 2 bases and J 5 bases, with 13 bases left between them. This CDR3 contains 15 residues. The CDR3 DNA reads TGTGCCACCAGTGATTCCCCTAGTATTGGAGATACGCAGTATTTT. Translation: CATSDSPSIGDTQYF.

The V and J genes are TRBV10-3 and TRBJ1-1; D gene uncertain. V lost 2 bases, J lost 3 bases, and 13 bases lay in between. This CDR3 comprises 15 residues. Per the germline V gene, CDR1 is ENHRY and CDR2 is SYGVKD. The CDR3 here is CAISEGGFVDTEAFF. CDR3 nucleotide sequence: TGTGCCATCAGTGAGGGAGGGTTCGTGGACACTGAAGCTTTCTTT.

V is TRBV3-1 (or the pseudogene TRBV3-2) and J is TRBJ1-1; 8 positions match TRBD1. This CDR3 spans 16 amino acids. With V trimmed by 3 bases and J by 3 bases, 9 bases remained unmatched. Germline-derived CDR1 and CDR2 are LGHDT and YNNKEL (reference sequence). CDR3 in DNA: TGTGCCAGCAGCCACGACCCTGACAGGGGAGACACTGAAGCTTTCTTT. Amino acid sequence: CASSHDPDRGDTEAFF.

The V call is TRBV19, the J call TRBJ2-5, with 9 bases aligning to TRBD2. Germline V gene data show CDR1 as LNHDA and CDR2 as SQIVND (reference sequence). The ends lost 3 bases at V and 3 bases at J; junction bases unmatched: 8. This CDR3 is 16 amino acids long. CDR3 region: CASSMGGASGEETQYF. In DNA form, the CDR3 reads TGTGCCAGTAGTATGGGAGGGGCTAGCGGGGAAGAGACCCAGTACTTC.

The CDR3: CASRGTGYEQYF. The CDR3 DNA reads TGCGCCAGCAGGGGGACAGGCTACGAGCAGTACTTC. The chain carries TRBV23-1 and TRBJ2-7; 8 positions agree with TRBD1. TRBV23-1 is treated as an ORF (open reading frame) with a function not yet certain. The CDR3 contains 12 residues. V lost 6 bases and J lost 3; bases outside the gene matches: 1.

As for this clone: Other DNA sequences in this sample translate to the same CDR3. The chain is built from TRBV2 and TRBJ2-7, with TRBD1 matching 8 bases. This CDR3 contains 15 residues. V shed 7 bases and J 5 bases; nucleotides not matched to a gene: 13. Germline loops: CDR1 SNHLY, CDR2 FYNNEI. This CDR3 reads CASNVRGQGAHEQYF. The CDR3 DNA follows: TGTGCCAGCAACGTAAGAGGGCAGGGGGCCCACGAGCAGTACTTC.

In its sample, this clone was seen once. The chain has TRBV6-5 and TRBJ2-7; TRBD1 agrees at 7 bases. The germline V gene has CDR1 MNHEY and CDR2 SVGAGI. Trimming cost V 6 bases and J 2 bases; bases outside gene matches: 7. CDR3 length: 14 amino acids. CDR3 nucleotides: TGTGCCAGCAGCGGACAGGACCTTGCCTACGAGCAGTACTTC. This encodes CASSGQDLAYEQYF.

This chain connects TRBV27 to TRBJ1-1; perhaps TRBD1 as D (5 bases). The CDR3 extends over 13 amino acids. Germline loops: CDR1 MNHEY, CDR2 SMNVEV (reference sequence). Between the trimmed V and J ends, which lost 1 base and 6 bases, there was a span of 9 bases. The CDR3 DNA reads as TGTGCCAGCAGTTTATTAGGGACCCCTGAAGCTTTCTTT. Translation: CASSLLGTPEAFF.

The J gene is TRBJ2-3, the V gene TRBV2; D unclear. Germline V gives CDR1 SNHLY, CDR2 FYNNEI. The CDR3 is made up of 14 amino acids. Between the trimmed V and J ends, which lost 0 bases and 6 bases, there was a span of 10 bases. The CDR3, as DNA: TGTGCCAGCAGTGAAGCGACCGGAACGGATACGCAGTATTTT. Amino acid sequence: CASSEATGTDTQYF.

The chain joins TRBV5-4 to TRBJ2-7; D gene uncertain. V lost 1 base to trimming and J lost 2 bases, with 7 bases between them. The CDR3 runs to 13 residues. CDR1 is SGHNT, CDR2 YYREEE, per germline (reference sequence). As DNA, the CDR3 is TGTGCCAGCAGCTTGAAGGTAACCTACGAGCAGTACTTC. Residues: CASSLKVTYEQYF. The full variable domain, completed using reference TRBV5-4 and TRBJ2-7, is ETGVTQSPTHLIKTRGQQVTLRCSSQSGHNTVSWYQQALGQGPQFIFQYYREEENGRGNFPPRFSGLQFPNYSSELNVNALELDDSALYLCASSLKVTYEQYFGPGTRLTVT.

V usage is TRBV5-1 and J usage is TRBJ1-2, with TRBD1 matching 7 bases. Germline V gene data show CDR1 as SGHRS and CDR2 as YFSETQ. V was pared by 5 bases and J by 7 bases, with 11 bases of the junction left unmatched. The CDR3 extends over 14 amino acids. The CDR3 spells CASSSNRGPTGYTF. In DNA, the CDR3 is TGCGCCAGCAGTTCGAACAGGGGCCCTACTGGCTACACCTTC.

The chain joins TRBV28 to TRBJ1-2; 11 positions agree with TRBD1. The CDR3 is 17 amino acids. The junction had 5 bases not matched to a gene; V was cut back by 2 bases and J by 0 bases. The V gene's germline CDR1 is MDHEN and CDR2 SYDVKM. The CDR3 coding sequence is TGTGCCAGCAGTTTAGGGGACAGGGGGATCCCTAACTATGGCTACACCTTC. This encodes CASSLGDRGIPNYGYTF.

This chain uses TRBV6-5 with TRBJ1-3; D is unresolved. Germline CDR1 and CDR2: MNHEY and SVGAGI. Trimming stripped 8 bases from V and 2 bases from J, with 10 bases between. The CDR3 has 13 residues. The CDR3 spells CASSQTTGNTIYF. The CDR3 DNA reads as TGTGCCAGCTCGCAGACAACTGGAAACACCATATATTTT.

The genes are TRBV15 and TRBJ1-5; 9 bases fit TRBD1. Trimming at V came to 1 base and at J to 7 bases, leaving 5 bases not matched to a gene. CDR1 is LNHNV, CDR2 YYDKDF, per germline (reference sequence). The CDR3 consists of 15 residues. The CDR3 region is CATSRGQGVGQPQHF. DNA for the CDR3: TGTGCCACCAGCAGAGGACAGGGGGTAGGGCAGCCCCAGCATTTT. The entire variable domain, with the rest obtained from reference TRBV15 and TRBJ1-5, is as follows: DAMVIQNPRYQVTQFGKPVTLSCSQTLNHNVMYWYQQKSSQAPKLLFHYYDKDFNNEADTPDNFQSRRPNTSFCFLDIRSPGLGDTAMYLCATSRGQGVGQPQHFGDGTRLSIL.

The J gene is TRBJ1-1, the V gene TRBV6-5; weak D call: TRBD1 (5 bases). V shed 6 bases and J shed 3 bases, with 11 bases lying between them. The CDR3 sequence is 13 residues long. CDR1 MNHEY and CDR2 SVGAGI come from the germline V gene. CDR3 sequence reads: CASRGWGDTEAFF. Written as DNA, the CDR3 is TGTGCCAGCAGAGGCTGGGGGGACACTGAAGCTTTCTTT.

This rearrangement joins TRBV5-1 to TRBJ2-7; D is undetermined. This CDR3 region has 15 residues. The germline V gene encodes CDR1 SGHRS and CDR2 YFSETQ. Trimming took off 0 bases at V and 1 base at J, with 11 bases between the two ends. CDR3 coding DNA: TGCGCCAGCAGCTTGGGGGTCACCCCATCCTACGAGCAGTACTTC. It specifies CASSLGVTPSYEQYF. The full variable domain, with the rest looked up from reference TRBV5-1 and TRBJ2-7, is KAGVTQTPRYLIKTRGQQVTLSCSPISGHRSVSWYQQTPGQGLQFLFEYFSETQRNKGNFPGRFSGRQFSNSRSEMNVSTLELGDSALYLCASSLGVTPSYEQYFGPGTRLTVT.

The gene calls are TRBV9 and TRBJ2-1; D possibly corresponds to TRBD2 (6 bases). The CDR3 runs 14 residues. V lost 1 base and J 7 bases, leaving 12 bases between the germline ends. Germline CDR1 reads SGDLS; CDR2 reads YYNGEE. CDR3 bases: TGTGCCAGCAGCGTAAGTTCAGGAGGGAATGAGCAGTTCTTC. Its protein product is CASSVSSGGNEQFF.

This clone was seen once. J is TRBJ1-5 and V is TRBV5-8; D call uncertain. Germline V gene data show CDR1 as SGHTS and CDR2 as YDEGEE. Trimming shortened V by 2 bases and J by 5 bases, and 8 bases separated the two germline ends. The CDR3 is 13 amino acids. The CDR3 loop reads CASSFGRDQPQHF. The DNA of the CDR3 is TGTGCCAGCAGCTTTGGACGGGATCAGCCCCAGCATTTT.

The chain couples TRBV5-1 to TRBJ2-2, with D maybe TRBD1 (6 bases). The CDR3 extends over 13 amino acids. With 7 bases removed from V and 7 bases from J, the gap between germline ends came to 14 bases. Germline assignment: CDR1 SGHRS and CDR2 YFSETQ. CDR3 DNA: TGCGCCAGCCGACAGGATTCCGGCGGGGAGCTGTTTTTT. This translates into CASRQDSGGELFF. The whole variable domain, remainder taken from reference TRBV5-1 and TRBJ2-2, is KAGVTQTPRYLIKTRGQQVTLSCSPISGHRSVSWYQQTPGQGLQFLFEYFSETQRNKGNFPGRFSGRQFSNSRSEMNVSTLELGDSALYLCASRQDSGGELFFGEGSRLTVL.